A selection of T cell receptor beta chains follows, all from one sample in a study of response to subunit inactivated influenza vaccine. TCRdb reprocessed the RT-PCR reads with MiXCR, giving one entry per CDR3 protein. The sample lists approximately 680,000 distinct CDR3 sequences; approximately 15% were seen once. This material consisted of PBMCs from blood, taken roughly 12 days after vaccination. The receptors derive from a man aged 45 to 65 who received an inactivated influenza vaccine. CDR3s include the opening cysteine and the closing phenylalanine or tryptophan. The D gene is left open where the match is weak. Clone size is given for some rows only: seen once, a few or many times, or a class if the clone is expanded.

many,TRBV7-8,TRBD2,TRBJ2-3,TGTGCCAGCAGCATACCAACCGGGGGCTGGAGCGGGGGGGTCACAGATACGCAGTATTTT,CASSIPTGGWSGGVTDTQYF
.,TRBV10-3,.,TRBJ1-1,TGTGCCATCAGTGGCGCGGGGGCGGACACTGAAGCTTTCTTT,CAISGAGADTEAFF
many,TRBV10-1,.,TRBJ1-1,TGCGCCAGCAGTGAGCCCAGAGGGTTGGCTTTCTTT,CASSEPRGLAFF
few,TRBV7-9,.,TRBJ2-1,TGTGCCAGCAGCCATGAGAGTGAGCAGTTCTTC,CASSHESEQFF
.,TRBV4-3,TRBD2,TRBJ2-3,TGCGTCAGCAGCCAAGAAGTCCTAGCGGGACCCCGGGGGTATACGCAGTATTTT,CVSSQEVLAGPRGYTQYF
few,TRBV10-3,TRBD1,TRBJ2-5,TGTGCCATCAGTGAGTCTTTGGGGACAGGGTCAGAGACCCAGTACTTC,CAISESLGTGSETQYF
few,TRBV7-9,.,TRBJ2-2,TGTGCCAGCAGCACCGACAGAGACACCGGGGAGCTGTTTTTT,CASSTDRDTGELFF
few,TRBV15,.,TRBJ1-4,TGTGCCACCAGCAGGGGAGAAGGCGGTGAAAAACTGTTTTTT,CATSRGEGGEKLFF
many,TRBV7-6,TRBD2,TRBJ2-1,TGTGCCAGCAGCCCGGCAATTGGGACTAGCCCGCGGGACAATGAGCAGTTCTTC,CASSPAIGTSPRDNEQFF
few,TRBV28,.,TRBJ2-1,TGTGCCAGCAGTTTATGGCAGGTTAATGAGCAGTTCTTC,CASSLWQVNEQFF
few,TRBV7-6,TRBD1,TRBJ2-1,TGTGCCAGCAGCTTATGGCCCGGGACAGATTCCTACAATGAGCAGTTCTTC,CASSLWPGTDSYNEQFF
few,TRBV27,TRBD2,TRBJ2-7,TGTGCCAGTCCTACTAGCGGACCTTACTACGAGCAGTACTTC,CASPTSGPYYEQYF
.,TRBV7-2,TRBD2,TRBJ2-1,TGTGCCAGCGGAATGGGACTAGACAATGAGCAGTTCTTC,CASGMGLDNEQFF
.,TRBV19,TRBD1,TRBJ2-3,TGTGCCAGTAGTATGCGGACAGGGGTAGATACGCAGTATTTT,CASSMRTGVDTQYF
many,TRBV7-9,TRBD2,TRBJ2-6,TGCGCCAGCAGCTTAGCGGGAAGCTCTGGGGCCAACGTCCTGACTTTC,CASSLAGSSGANVLTF
.,TRBV7-2,.,TRBJ1-2,TGTGCCAGCAGCTTAAATCCCGGGGACTATGGCTACACCTTC,CASSLNPGDYGYTF
few,TRBV5-1,.,TRBJ1-6,TGCGCCAGCAGCTTGAACTCCAGGGATAATTCACCCCTCCACTTT,CASSLNSRDNSPLHF
.,TRBV6-5,.,TRBJ1-5,TGTGCCAGCAGTTACTCGGGAGGGGGATATAGCAATCAGCCCCAGCATTTT,CASSYSGGGYSNQPQHF
many,TRBV5-1,TRBD2,TRBJ2-3,TGTGCCAGCAGTTTGGGGGCTAGCGGGAGCACAGATACGCAGTATTTT,CASSLGASGSTDTQYF
few,TRBV20-1,.,TRBJ1-2,TGCAGTGCTAGAGATCGGAGGGATTTAGGCTATGGCTACACCTTC,CSARDRRDLGYGYTF
few,TRBV7-9,TRBD1,TRBJ2-1,TGTGCCAGCAGCTTAAGACAGGGGGCCGACAATGAGCAGTTCTTC,CASSLRQGADNEQFF
few,TRBV3-1,.,TRBJ1-2,TGTGCCAGCAGCCTACGAGAAGGTCGGAACTATGGCTACACCTTC,CASSLREGRNYGYTF
.,TRBV21-1,.,TRBJ1-1,TGTGCCAGCAGTATTCCAGGACAGGGCAACACTGAAGCTTTCTTT,CASSIPGQGNTEAFF
.,TRBV5-5,.,TRBJ1-5,TGTGCCAGCAGCCCGCTGCCCGGAGATAGCAATCAGCCCCAGCATTTT,CASSPLPGDSNQPQHF
.,TRBV7-9,.,TRBJ1-5,TGTGCCAGCAGGTTGGAAAATCAGCCCCAGCATTTT,CASRLENQPQHF
few,TRBV7-9,.,TRBJ2-3,TGTGCCAGCAGCTTAGGGCCTTGGGGGGGCGCAGATACGCAGTATTTT,CASSLGPWGGADTQYF
.,TRBV5-1,.,TRBJ2-7,TGCGCCAGCAGCTTGGATAGAGCTTGGGCCGAGCAGTACTTC,CASSLDRAWAEQYF
few,TRBV29-1,TRBD2,TRBJ2-3,TGCAGCGCTAGCGGAGCCCACACAGATACGCAGTATTTT,CSASGAHTDTQYF
few,TRBV7-2,.,TRBJ1-1,TGTGCCAGCAGCTTAGTATTGTGGGGGGGTGGGAACACTGAAGCTTTCTTT,CASSLVLWGGGNTEAFF
.,TRBV5-1,TRBD2,TRBJ2-1,TGCGCCAGCAGCCCAGGGACTAGCGGGAGGATCCATGAGCAGTTCTTC,CASSPGTSGRIHEQFF
many,TRBV9,.,TRBJ2-7,TGTGCCAGCAGCGTAGCCGGGAACCCCCCGTCTGAGCAGTACTTC,CASSVAGNPPSEQYF
.,TRBV28,TRBD1,TRBJ2-7,TGTGCCAGCAGCCAGACAACCGGGACAGGAGCCTACGAGCAGTACTTC,CASSQTTGTGAYEQYF
.,TRBV20-1,.,TRBJ2-1,TGCAGTGCCCTCGTTGGAACAGACTGGAATGAGCAGTTCTTC,CSALVGTDWNEQFF
few,TRBV4-3,.,TRBJ1-2,TGCGCCAGCAGACCGAGCCCCGTTGGTGGGCACCAAGTCTTC,CASRPSPVGGHQVF
.,TRBV12-3/TRBV12-4,TRBD2,TRBJ2-5,TGTGCCAGCAGTTCTAAGCGGGAGGGCCCCCAAGAGACCCAGTACTTC,CASSSKREGPQETQYF